This TCR beta chain was sequenced during a study of prognosis after radiotherapy for stage I lung cancer. This clonotype appeared many times. The authors amplified TCR beta CDR3 from genomic DNA using two-round multiplex PCR. Amplification during the initial PCR round employed primers specific to each TRBV and TRBJ gene. TCRdb re-derived calls from the multiplex PCR reads in MiXCR, one entry per CDR3 protein. The repertoire has 15,000 to 20,000 distinct CDR3 sequences, roughly 28% of them found once; the top ten carry about a third. Trimming pared 0 bases from V and 5 bases from J, leaving 13 bases between. The CDR3 has 15 amino acids. Germline V CDR1 and CDR2: SGHNT, YENEEA.

J is TRBJ2-5 and V is TRBV11-3; D not resolved. The source was PBMCs, collected before or after stereotactic body radiation therapy (not recorded which). The TCR comes from a donor older than 45 with non-small cell lung cancer. CDR3 in amino acids: CASSLEGKEGETQYF. For the CDR3, the DNA is TGTGCCAGCAGCTTAGAGGGGAAGGAAGGGGAGACCCAGTACTTC.